Listed below are T cell receptor beta chains from one sample, sequenced in a study of shared clonotypes between healthy human individuals. Assay used: immunoSEQ multiplex PCR; TCRdb lists only in-frame clones, some missing. The data show 1 million to 1.3 million clones, roughly 74% seen once. Sequencing was performed on memory CD4+ T cells from PBMCs. These receptors all come from a man aged 18-30 years in good health. Some clones in this sample may be carry-over from other donors' samples. Both conserved end residues are part of each CDR3. A D gene is named only where the DNA matches it firmly. Clone size, where shown, is once, few, many, or a class for clones that have expanded.

j_call d_call v_call clone_size cdr3_aa cdr3_nt
TRBJ2-1 - TRBV29-1 - CSVEARYGAAYNEQFF TGCAGCGTTGAAGCCCGCTACGGGGCAGCCTACAATGAGCAGTTCTTC
TRBJ1-4 - TRBV30 - CAASHVANWEKLFF TGTGCCGCCTCCCACGTGGCCAACTGGGAAAAACTGTTTTTT
TRBJ2-3 - TRBV4-2 - CASSQEIQGKGDTQYF TGTGCCAGCAGCCAAGAAATTCAGGGGAAGGGAGATACGCAGTATTTT
TRBJ1-5 - TRBV7-2 once CASSLATTSPQHF TGTGCCAGCAGCTTAGCTACAACTTCGCCCCAGCATTTT
TRBJ2-7 - TRBV28 - CASRVRQDWGYEQYF TGTGCCAGCAGGGTGCGGCAGGATTGGGGCTACGAGCAGTACTTC
TRBJ1-1 - TRBV4-1 - CASSQEEGTEAFF TGCGCCAGCAGCCAAGAGGAGGGAACTGAAGCTTTCTTT
TRBJ2-3 - TRBV11-3 - CASSRGLGTDTQYF TGTGCCAGCAGCCGAGGACTGGGCACAGATACGCAGTATTTT
TRBJ2-7 - TRBV28 - CASLSAGVKDEQYF TGTGCCAGCCTCTCGGCCGGGGTTAAGGACGAGCAGTACTTC
TRBJ2-3 - TRBV7-8 - CASSAYIQGGDTQYF TGTGCCAGCAGCGCCTATATACAGGGAGGCGATACGCAGTATTTT
TRBJ2-1 - TRBV7-3 - CASSPRGTSYNEQFF TGTGCCAGCAGCCCTCGGGGCACCTCCTACAATGAGCAGTTCTTC
TRBJ2-5 TRBD2 TRBV10-2 - CASSRTSGVQETQYF TGCGCCAGCAGTAGGACTAGCGGAGTACAAGAGACCCAGTACTTC
TRBJ2-1 TRBD2 TRBV5-5 - CASSLAWLAGNEQFF TGTGCCAGCAGCTTGGCCTGGCTAGCGGGAAATGAGCAGTTCTTC
TRBJ2-7 - TRBV9 - CASSALQGTQYF TGTGCCAGCAGCGCCCTCCAGGGGACGCAGTACTTC
TRBJ2-7 - TRBV5-1 - CASSLVSYEQYF TGCGCCAGCAGCTTGGTAAGCTACGAGCAGTACTTC
TRBJ1-1 - TRBV5-1 - CASSFWSDKNTEAFF TGCGCCAGCAGCTTTTGGTCGGACAAAAACACTGAAGCTTTCTTT
TRBJ2-1 - TRBV28 - CASTPGPYNEQFF TGTGCCAGCACCCCAGGTCCCTACAATGAGCAGTTCTTC
TRBJ2-1 TRBD2 TRBV5-1 once CASSLRGLAGDVEQFF TGCGCCAGCAGCCTGAGGGGACTAGCGGGAGATGTTGAGCAGTTCTTC
TRBJ1-1 - TRBV7-8 - CASSNPGGGVNTEAFF TGTGCCAGCAGCAACCCCGGAGGGGGGGTTAACACTGAAGCTTTCTTT
TRBJ2-7 TRBD2 TRBV18 - CASSPSLAGAGNEQYF TGTGCCAGCTCACCCTCGTTAGCGGGAGCCGGGAACGAGCAGTACTTC
TRBJ2-3 TRBD2 TRBV5-4 - CASSRGLAGGSTDTQYF TGTGCCAGCAGCCGCGGACTAGCGGGAGGGAGCACAGATACGCAGTATTTT
TRBJ1-2 - TRBV6-5 - CASRDRNYGYTF TGTGCCAGCAGGGACAGAAACTATGGCTACACCTTC
TRBJ2-2 - TRBV4-3 many CASSPLAANTGELFF TGCGCCAGCAGCCCGTTGGCTGCGAACACCGGGGAGCTGTTTTTT
TRBJ2-3 - TRBV29-1 - CSVGATTDTQYF TGCAGCGTTGGGGCCACTACAGATACGCAGTATTTT
TRBJ1-5 - TRBV2 - CASSLRGYNQPQHF TGTGCCAGCAGTCTCCGGGGATACAATCAGCCCCAGCATTTT
TRBJ2-1 - TRBV4-1 - CASSQDAVYNEQFF TGCGCCAGCAGCCAAGACGCCGTATACAATGAGCAGTTCTTC
TRBJ2-7 TRBD1 TRBV11-2 - CASSKDWTGTYEQYF TGTGCCAGCAGCAAGGATTGGACAGGTACCTACGAGCAGTACTTC
TRBJ2-1 - TRBV7-2 - CASSLAGPNDNEQFF TGTGCCAGCAGCTTAGCAGGGCCTAATGACAATGAGCAGTTCTTC
TRBJ1-4 - TRBV9 - CASSVGVANEKLFF TGTGCCAGCAGCGTAGGGGTGGCTAATGAAAAACTGTTTTTT
TRBJ1-4 - TRBV2 - CASSGFGVGEKLFF TGTGCCAGCAGTGGATTCGGAGTGGGTGAAAAACTGTTTTTT
TRBJ2-3 TRBD1 TRBV10-1 - CASSGDRVSDTQYF TGCGCCAGCAGTGGGGACAGGGTATCGGATACGCAGTATTTT
TRBJ1-5 - TRBV7-6 - CASSSGPAGQPQHF TGTGCCAGCAGCTCGGGCCCGGCGGGTCAGCCCCAGCATTTT
TRBJ1-1 - TRBV5-1 - CASSHGTGRGAEAFF TGCGCCAGCAGCCATGGCACAGGGAGGGGAGCTGAAGCTTTCTTT
TRBJ2-7 TRBD1 TRBV18 once CASSLPGQGYEQYF TGTGCCAGCTCTCTACCGGGACAGGGTTACGAGCAGTACTTC
TRBJ1-2 TRBD1 TRBV6-5 - CASSYIGQGARSGYTF TGTGCCAGCAGTTATATAGGACAGGGGGCGCGAAGTGGCTACACCTTC
TRBJ1-2 TRBD1 TRBV7-9 - CASSLAPGGYGYTF TGTGCCAGCAGCTTAGCGCCAGGGGGATATGGCTACACCTTC
TRBJ2-5 TRBD2 TRBV5-4 - CASSSGSSGQETQYF TGTGCCAGCAGCTCGGGGTCTAGCGGACAAGAGACCCAGTACTTC
TRBJ1-4 TRBD1 TRBV10-3 - CATGQGAPNEKLFF TGTGCCACGGGACAGGGGGCCCCGAATGAAAAACTGTTTTTT
TRBJ2-3 - TRBV28 - CASSRFLPTLQGTDTQYF TGTGCCAGCAGTCGTTTCCTTCCGACCCTCCAGGGAACAGATACGCAGTATTTT
TRBJ1-1 - TRBV9 - CASSPHVGGSGTEAFF TGTGCCAGCAGCCCCCATGTGGGGGGGTCGGGTACTGAAGCTTTCTTT
TRBJ2-5 TRBD2 TRBV5-1 - CASSLGGLAGDQETQYF TGCGCCAGCAGCTTGGGGGGACTAGCGGGAGACCAAGAGACCCAGTACTTC
TRBJ2-1 TRBD1 TRBV7-3 - CASSSQGYEQFF TGTGCCAGCAGCTCACAGGGGTATGAGCAGTTCTTC
TRBJ1-2 TRBD1 TRBV7-2 few CASSYRGHYGYTF TGTGCCAGCAGCTACAGGGGGCACTATGGCTACACCTTC
TRBJ1-2 TRBD1 TRBV6-5 - CASSYRGQGYGYTF TGTGCCAGCAGTTATCGGGGACAGGGCTATGGCTACACCTTC
TRBJ1-5 TRBD1 TRBV7-2 - CASSLDRGERPQHF TGTGCCAGCAGCTTGGACAGGGGGGAGAGGCCCCAGCATTTT
TRBJ2-5 TRBD1 TRBV7-2 - CASSSTGAFGETQYF TGTGCCAGCAGCTCTACAGGGGCGTTTGGGGAGACCCAGTACTTC
TRBJ1-1 TRBD1 TRBV29-1 - CSAEGQANTEAFF TGCAGCGCTGAGGGACAGGCGAACACTGAAGCTTTCTTT
TRBJ1-4 - TRBV2 - CASSGPGNEKLFF TGTGCCAGCAGTGGACCAGGGAATGAAAAACTGTTTTTT
TRBJ1-1 - TRBV28 - CASSAPSGRNAEAFF TGTGCCAGCAGTGCCCCCTCTGGAAGAAACGCTGAAGCTTTCTTT
TRBJ1-5 - TRBV28 - CASSLIPSNQPQHF TGTGCCAGCAGTTTAATCCCTAGCAATCAGCCCCAGCATTTT
TRBJ1-5 - TRBV28 - CATSTVPNQPQHF TGTGCCACCTCAACAGTCCCTAATCAGCCCCAGCATTTT
TRBJ2-7 TRBD2 TRBV13 once CASSLGRLAGHSGEQYF TGTGCCAGCAGCTTAGGTAGGCTAGCGGGACACAGTGGCGAGCAGTACTTC
TRBJ2-1 - TRBV7-8 once CASSLGGTNEQFF TGTGCCAGCAGCTTAGGAGGGACCAATGAGCAGTTCTTC